This TCR beta chain was obtained from a study of cytomegalovirus exposure and HLA in healthy donors. Points from the study as a whole: Among the CMV-associated chains, three were confirmed in vitro as specific for CMV antigens. The likely explanation for a cluster of highly shared sequence variants was sequencing artifact. Many donors carried some public TCRs, although rarity characterized most TCR sequences. Follow-up analysis seemed to connect common viral pathogens with several of the most significant clusters identified.

CDR1 and CDR2 from the germline V gene are LGHNA and YSLEER. This CDR3 is 17 amino acids long. The V and J ends lost 0 bases and 2 bases, in that order; junction bases with no gene match: 3. The PCR used 60 Vbeta and 13 Jbeta primers. The assay was immunoSEQ multiplex PCR, and TCRdb's table has in-frame clones only and misses some. The sample has approximately 50,000 clones. For this clone: Antigen specificity is unknown.

The rearrangement joins TRBV4-3 to TRBJ2-7, with 14 bases fitting TRBD2. The clonotype comes from a male donor in good health and CMV-seronegative. Sequencing was performed on PBMCs. In DNA, the CDR3 is TGCGCCAGCAGCCAAGACCAGACTAGCGGGGGGGCCTACGAGCAGTACTTC. Translating gives CASSQDQTSGGAYEQYF.